Below are 7 T cell receptor beta chains sequenced from a single sample in a study of beta chain features in type 1 diabetes. Reverse transcribing all isolated RNA meant expressed TCRB transcripts were sequenced. Some clones are missing from TCRdb's copy, which holds only in-frame ones; the method was immunoSEQ multiplex PCR. Altogether approximately 170,000 clones are present, around 7.9% being singletons, with the ten largest covering roughly 0.46%. Antigens of these TCRs are unknown. Study observations and caveats: Significant though moderate, a shortening of TCRB CDR3s appeared in all four CD4+ subsets of Type 1 diabetes patients.

The material sequenced was central memory CD4+ T cells from blood. These receptor sequences come from a man in his late teens or twenties with type 1 diabetes.

This clone was found a few times. The CDR3 protein is CAWSVARGYSGNTIYF. In nucleotides, the CDR3 is TGTGCCTGGAGTGTAGCGCGTGGGTACTCTGGAAACACCATATATTTT. This chain joins TRBV30 and TRBJ1-3; D is undetermined. Germline V CDR1 and CDR2: GTSNPN, SVGIG (reference sequence). The V end lost 0 bases, the J end lost 0 bases, and 12 bases lay between the germline ends. The CDR3 spans 16 residues. The variable domain in full, with the rest retrieved from reference TRBV30 and TRBJ1-3, is SQTIHQWPATLVQPVGSPLSLECTVEGTSNPNLYWYRQAAGRGLQLLFYSVGIGQISSEVPQNLSASRPQDRQFILSSKKLLLSDSGFYLCAWSVARGYSGNTIYFGEGSWLTVV.

This clone was found a few times. Here the CDR3 DNA reads TGTGCCAGCAGTGATCGGGAGCTGAATACGCAGTATTTT. Its translation is CASSDRELNTQYF. The V and J genes are TRBV6-1 and TRBJ2-3, with D possibly matching TRBD2 (6 bases). V dropped 3 bases and J dropped 7 bases, with 11 bases sitting between them. There are 13 residues in the CDR3. Germline-derived CDR1 and CDR2 are MNHNS and SASEGT.

This CDR3 is CASSPRAGGAYEQYF. The CDR3 coding sequence is TGTGCCAGCTCACCGAGAGCGGGGGGCGCGTACGAGCAGTACTTC. The chain recombines TRBV18 with TRBJ2-7; 9 nucleotides line up with TRBD2. J gave up 4 bases and V 3 bases, and 7 bases lay outside the gene matches. This CDR3 is built from 15 residues. Per germline, CDR1 KGHSH and CDR2 LQKENI.

The V and J genes are TRBV9 and TRBJ2-5, with 14 bases aligning to TRBD2. J lost 1 base, V lost 4 bases, and 3 bases had no gene match. Per the germline V gene, CDR1 is SGDLS and CDR2 is YYNGEE. CDR3 length equals 16 residues. The CDR3 here is CASSQGLAGGQETQYF. The CDR3 DNA follows: TGTGCCAGCAGCCAAGGACTAGCGGGGGGCCAAGAGACCCAGTACTTC.

The table lists this clone with a few counts. The chain joins TRBV9 to TRBJ1-6, with D maybe TRBD1 (5 bases). This CDR3 spans 17 amino acids. The germline V gene encodes CDR1 SGDLS and CDR2 YYNGEE. Between the trimmed V and J ends, which lost 0 bases and 10 bases, there was a span of 20 bases. The CDR3, as DNA: TGTGCCAGCAGCGTAGGAAGTCGGGACTCTGGAGGATCACCCCTCCACTTT. Translation: CASSVGSRDSGGSPLHF. The whole variable domain, remainder taken from reference TRBV9 and TRBJ1-6, is DSGVTQTPKHLITATGQRVTLRCSPRSGDLSVYWYQQSLDQGLQFLIQYYNGEERAKGNILERFSAQQFPDLHSELNLSSLELGDSALYFCASSVGSRDSGGSPLHFGNGTRLTVT.

The CDR3 nucleotides are TGTGCCAGCAGTTACCGGACTAGCGGGAGCTATGAGCAGTTCTTC. This codes for CASSYRTSGSYEQFF. The V gene is TRBV6-6, the J gene TRBJ2-1, with 13 bases fitting TRBD2. The length of the CDR3 is 15 residues. With 2 bases clipped from V and 8 bases from J, the junction kept 3 bases outside the gene matches. Germline-derived CDR1 and CDR2 are MNHNY and SVGAGI (reference sequence).

In its sample, this clone was seen a few times. V is TRBV30 and J is TRBJ2-5, with TRBD2 as a possible D gene (6 bases). The germline CDR1 and CDR2 sequences are GTSNPN and SVGIG (reference sequence). Trimming pared 5 bases from V and 9 bases from J, leaving 28 bases between. The CDR3 is 16 amino acids. This CDR3 reads CAWQLMGGRTYESQYF. CDR3 in DNA: TGTGCCTGGCAATTGATGGGGGGTAGGACGTATGAGTCCCAGTACTTC.